The present T cell receptor (beta chain) was sequenced within a study of breast tumors, draining lymph nodes, adjacent tissues. General observations from the study: The data were judged consistent with most tumor T cells coming from lymph node and expanding in tumor. Data only fit, rather than demonstrated, lymph node origin of most tumor T cells. Compared with basal-like, luminal-like tumors shared significantly more repertoire with nontumor tissue. Tumor repertoires ranked between lymph nodes and nontumor tissue in diversity, with V and J gene preferences.

TCRdb reprocessed the multiplex PCR reads with MiXCR, giving one entry per CDR3 protein. This table holds roughly 110,000 distinct CDR3 sequences, 30% found once. Breast cancer patients provided tissue from their axillary draining lymph nodes. This clonotype came up many times. Its antigen is currently unknown. The CDR3 length is 13 residues. CDR1 MNHEY and CDR2 SVGAGI come from the germline V gene. V lost 0 bases to trimming and J lost 4 bases, with 4 bases between them. V and J are TRBV6-5 and TRBJ1-3, with D unresolved. The TCR was taken from a female donor with breast cancer. Some clones in this sample may be carry-over from other donors' samples. Sequenced input: axillary lymph node tissue. The DNA of the CDR3 is TGTGCCAGCAGTTACTCGGGGGGAAACACCATATATTTT. This encodes CASSYSGGNTIYF.